This T cell receptor beta chain was identified in a study of CD8+CD57+ T cells in acquired aplastic anemia. About the study: Sorted cells (CD4+ and CD8+) yielded DNA amounts that averaged about 3.1 ug.

Study conclusions and caveats: Sharing between patients and controls was observed for around 30 CD8+ CDR3 sequences.

Sequencing was done on patients that had shown CD8+CD57+ cell expansion by flow cytometry. The diagnosis in all patients was severe acquired aplastic anemia. Judged by abundance, this clonotype is medium-sized. Its specificity is not known. The template for TCR beta VDJ and CDR3 sequence profiling was genomic DNA. TCRdb analysed the reads with MiXCR anew, one entry per CDR3 protein. The sample consists of roughly 150,000 distinct CDR3 sequences, around half of them appearing once. Trimming took off 3 bases at V and 1 base at J, with 7 bases between the two ends. Germline assignment: CDR1 DFQATT and CDR2 SNEGSKA (reference sequence). The CDR3 is made up of 12 amino acids.

Specimen: sorted CD4+, CD8+, or CD8+CD57+ T cells (not recorded which) from PBMCs. This TCR was sampled from a human donor with aplastic anemia. This chain uses TRBV20-1 with TRBJ2-7, with no clear D. The CDR3 loop reads CSASRPSYEQYF. DNA of the CDR3: TGCAGTGCTAGTAGGCCATCCTACGAGCAGTACTTC.